This entry lists 9 T cell receptor beta chains sequenced from one sample in a study of T cells after yellow fever vaccination. TCRdb ran MiXCR on the 5' RACE reads and lists one entry per CDR3 protein. The profile shows under 50,000 distinct CDR3 sequences, about 6.3% of them singletons. Source: PBMCs, either bulk or a sorted T-cell subset (CD4+, CD8+, memory, or dextramer-sorted; not recorded which), taken 45 days after the yellow fever booster vaccination. These receptor sequences come from a man between 25 and 39 years old who received the YFV17D yellow fever vaccine.

This sequence joins TRBV7-2 and TRBJ2-2, with 10 bases that match TRBD1. Per germline, CDR1 SGHTA and CDR2 FQGNSA. There are 16 residues in the CDR3. V was pared by 6 bases and J by 3 bases, with 7 bases of the junction left unmatched. DNA for the CDR3: TGTGCCAGCAGGCGTAGGACAGGGGGTTACACCGGGGAGCTGTTTTTT. This sequence encodes CASRRRTGGYTGELFF.

This clonotype was counted many times. The CDR3 loop is CASSDERGQGGPEQYF. In DNA, the CDR3 is TGTGCCAGCAGCGACGAGAGGGGACAGGGGGGTCCCGAGCAGTACTTC. The gene calls are TRBV25-1 and TRBJ2-7; TRBD1 aligns across 11 bases. Germline V gives CDR1 MGHDK, CDR2 SYGVNS. This CDR3 has 16 residues. Trimming cost V 6 bases and J 6 bases; bases outside gene matches: 13.

This clonotype was seen a few times. The V gene is TRBV18, the J gene TRBJ2-2; D ambiguous. V lost 2 bases and J lost 5, with 9 bases in between. The CDR3 has 14 residues. The germline V gene has CDR1 KGHSH and CDR2 LQKENI. The CDR3 coding sequence is TGTGCCAGCTCACCAGCTGGCGGAACCGGGGAGCTGTTTTTT. It is translated as CASSPAGGTGELFF.

At least ten counts were recorded for this clonotype. This chain connects TRBV7-8 to TRBJ2-3; the D call may be TRBD1 or TRBD2 (5 bases each). With 4 bases removed from V and 0 bases from J, the gap between germline ends came to 11 bases. CDR3 length equals 15 residues. From germline, CDR1 is SGHVS and CDR2 FQNEAQ. The CDR3 spells CASSSEGRSTDTQYF. CDR3 in DNA: TGTGCCAGCAGCTCCGAGGGGAGAAGCACAGATACGCAGTATTTT.

This clonotype was seen only a few times. The genes are TRBV29-1 and TRBJ2-5; D remains unclear. Germline V gives CDR1 SQVTM, CDR2 ANQGSEA. V lost 7 bases and J 4 bases, leaving 10 bases between the germline ends. The CDR3 extends over 11 amino acids. CDR3 sequence (DNA): TGCAGCGCTCCCGTGGTAGAGACCCAGTACTTC. Its protein product is CSAPVVETQYF.

Only a few counts were recorded for this clonotype. The J gene is TRBJ2-1, the V gene TRBV2; D remains ambiguous. The germline CDR1 and CDR2 sequences are SNHLY and FYNNEI. The ends were cut back, 4 bases at V and 4 bases at J, with 17 bases in the middle. The CDR3 consists of 16 residues. The CDR3, as DNA: TGTGCCAGCAGTGTTTTGTTCGGGTCGGGTTACAATGAGCAGTTCTTC. Its protein product is CASSVLFGSGYNEQFF.

This clonotype was seen ten or more times. The J gene is TRBJ2-7, the V gene TRBV4-2, with 7 bases identical to TRBD2. From germline, CDR1 is LGHNA and CDR2 YNFKEQ. The V and J ends lost 1 base and 6 bases, in that order; junction bases with no gene match: 9. The CDR3 spans 15 residues. CDR3 sequence: CASSQGGGSWPEQYF. CDR3 bases: TGTGCCAGCAGCCAAGGGGGCGGGAGCTGGCCCGAGCAGTACTTC.

V and J are TRBV2 and TRBJ1-5; no clear D gene. This CDR3 has 14 residues. Germline loops: CDR1 SNHLY, CDR2 FYNNEI. With 7 bases removed from V and 6 bases from J, the gap between germline ends came to 16 bases. CDR3 nucleotide sequence: TGTGCCAGCACCCCCGACCGGAACACTCAGCCCCAGCATTTT. The encoded protein is CASTPDRNTQPQHF.

This clonotype was counted many times. The CDR3 bases are TGTGCCAGCAGTTTTTACGGCTACAATGAGCAGTTCTTC. Protein product: CASSFYGYNEQFF. The rearrangement uses TRBV12-3 or TRBV12-4 and TRBJ2-1; D is unresolved. This CDR3 spans 13 amino acids. The ends were cut back, 3 bases at V and 3 bases at J, with 6 bases in the middle.